The following is a TCR beta chain sequence with its context. This entry belongs to a study of blood T cell repertoires in COVID-19. As for the study in general: T cells, B-cell-depleted T cells, or PBMCs provided the cDNA or gDNA that served as material.

Data came from immunoSEQ multiplex PCR; TCRdb stores just in-frame clones and leaves some out. The top ten clones hold around 2.7% of a sample with over 150,000 clones, around 74% of them seen once. The source is a man aged 65-85 years with acute or convalescent COVID-19. The sequencing sample was made of peripheral blood.

The CDR3 DNA reads TGTGCCAGCAGCTTGGCCAGGGCTAATTCACCCCTCCACTTT. Encoded protein: CASSLARANSPLHF. The chain recombines TRBV5-6 with TRBJ1-6, with D perhaps matching TRBD1 (5 bases). There are 14 residues in the CDR3. Germline CDR1 is SGHDT and CDR2 is YYEEEE. The germline V and J ends were trimmed by 0 bases and 6 bases, with 7 bases remaining between them.